What follows describes a single TCR beta chain. The data derive from a study of technical replicates of blood from a handful of donors. CDR1 SGHAT and CDR2 FQNNGV come from the germline V gene. The CDR3 contains 14 residues. Trimming pared 2 bases from V and 2 bases from J, leaving 9 bases between. Clones were read by immunoSEQ multiplex PCR, and TCRdb kept only the in-frame ones, dropping some. The sample records about 75,000 clones, about 97% being singletons. The sequence was obtained from a human donor in good health. V usage is TRBV11-2 and J usage is TRBJ1-2, with D possibly matching TRBD1 (5 bases). Source material: T cells isolated from PBMCs. CDR3 residues: CASSLPGLNYGYTF. The CDR3 nucleotides are TGTGCCAGCAGCTTACCAGGGTTGAACTATGGCTACACCTTC.